Listed below are T cell receptor beta chains from one sample, sequenced in a study of T cell responses to AZD1222 COVID-19 vaccine. The data were produced by immunoSEQ multiplex PCR, yet TCRdb's version contains in-frame clones alone and is incomplete. The data hold roughly 110,000 clones, with approximately 90% observed a single time. The sequencing here drew on peripheral blood, taken on day 0 of AZD1222 vaccination. These receptors were taken from an adult in good health. CDR3s include the opening cysteine and the closing phenylalanine or tryptophan. D genes are given only for firm matches. Clone size is not always given. Where it is, it says once, few, many or a class for expanded clones.

d_gene | abundance | j_gene | v_gene | CDR3nt | CDR3aa
TRBD1 | . | TRBJ2-7 | TRBV3-1/TRBV3-2 | TGTGCCAGCAGCCAAAGTTTTCCGCGGGACAGGGCCTACGAGCAGTACTTC | CASSQSFPRDRAYEQYF
TRBD1 | . | TRBJ2-2 | TRBV9 | TGTGCCAGCACGACAGGGGTGTCTGGGGAGCTGTTTTTT | CASTTGVSGELFF
. | . | TRBJ2-3 | TRBV5-1 | TGCGCCAGCAGCTTGTCAGGAGATACGCAGTATTTT | CASSLSGDTQYF
TRBD1 | . | TRBJ2-7 | TRBV2 | TGTGCCACAAAGAGACAGGGCTACTCCTACGAGCAGTACTTC | CATKRQGYSYEQYF
. | . | TRBJ2-5 | TRBV7-2 | TGTGCCAGCAGCTTACCGAGTCACCAAGAGACCCAGTACTTC | CASSLPSHQETQYF
TRBD1 | . | TRBJ2-5 | TRBV3-1/TRBV3-2 | TGTGCCAGCAGCTGGACCGGGACAGGGGAGCGAGAGACCCAGTACTTC | CASSWTGTGERETQYF
TRBD1 | . | TRBJ2-2 | TRBV11-3 | TGTACCAGCAGCCGGGACAGAAACACCGGGGAGCTGTTTTTT | CTSSRDRNTGELFF
. | . | TRBJ1-2 | TRBV29-1 | TGCAGCGTTGAAGATCCTGGCAGGATTAACTATGGCTACACCTTC | CSVEDPGRINYGYTF
. | . | TRBJ1-2 | TRBV12-3/TRBV12-4 | TGTGCCAGCAGCGGACGGTCGTATGGCTACACCTTC | CASSGRSYGYTF
TRBD2 | . | TRBJ2-2 | TRBV28 | TGTGCCAGCAGTTTATCTAGCGGGGGACGGACCGGGGAGCTGTTTTTT | CASSLSSGGRTGELFF
TRBD1 | . | TRBJ2-7 | TRBV5-1 | TGCGCCAGCAGCCAGGACAGGGAGTACTACTACGAGCAGTACTTC | CASSQDREYYYEQYF
. | once | TRBJ2-7 | TRBV27 | TGTGCCAGCAGTCGTCGGCCCTCCTACGAGCAGTACTTC | CASSRRPSYEQYF
. | . | TRBJ1-1 | TRBV3-1/TRBV3-2 | TGTGCCAGCAGCCTTTTATCGGGGAACACTGAAGCTTTCTTT | CASSLLSGNTEAFF
. | . | TRBJ2-1 | TRBV5-8 | TGTGCCAGCAGCTTGGTTTGGGGGGCCCTTGTAAATGAGCAGTTCTTC | CASSLVWGALVNEQFF
. | . | TRBJ1-6 | TRBV18 | TGTGCCAGCTCACCAGGCAATTCACCCCTCCACTTT | CASSPGNSPLHF
. | . | TRBJ1-1 | TRBV28 | TGTGCCAGCAGTCAGGGGCGCACTGAAGCTTTCTTT | CASSQGRTEAFF
. | . | TRBJ1-3 | TRBV7-2 | TGTGCCAGCAGCCAAGGGTCTGGAAACACCATATATTTT | CASSQGSGNTIYF
TRBD1 | . | TRBJ1-4 | TRBV28 | TGTGCCAGCATCCGACAGGGGACTAATGAAAAACTGTTTTTT | CASIRQGTNEKLFF
. | . | TRBJ2-1 | TRBV18 | TGTGCCAGCTCACCAGGGGGGAGCTCCTACAATGAGCAGTTCTTC | CASSPGGSSYNEQFF
. | . | TRBJ1-1 | TRBV30 | TGTGCCTGGAGTGGGAGTCGCAGGTCTGAAGCTTTCTTT | CAWSGSRRSEAFF
TRBD1 | . | TRBJ2-1 | TRBV7-2 | TGTGCCAGCAGTCCGACAGGGGGCTGGAATGAGCAGTTCTTC | CASSPTGGWNEQFF
. | . | TRBJ2-5 | TRBV19 | TGTGCCAGTAGTACACGGACCGCCGCGGAGACCCAGTACTTC | CASSTRTAAETQYF
. | . | TRBJ1-5 | TRBV7-3 | TGTGCCAGCAGCTTATCAGGGGCGCACAATCAGCCCCAGCATTTT | CASSLSGAHNQPQHF
. | . | TRBJ2-5 | TRBV30 | TGTGCCTGGAGTTTGGGGCCCTCTCAAGAGACCCAGTACTTC | CAWSLGPSQETQYF
. | . | TRBJ2-4 | TRBV11-2 | TGTGCCAGCCACGACAGCCCAGCCAAAAACATTCAGTACTTC | CASHDSPAKNIQYF
. | . | TRBJ1-3 | TRBV10-1 | TGCGCCAGCAGTGAGTCCTGTCTTGGGGGGGGAGATCTGGGGACTGGAAACACCATATATTTT | CASSESCLGGGDLGTGNTIYF
TRBD1 | . | TRBJ1-1 | TRBV19 | TGTGCCAGTAGAAAACCTCTTTCGACAGGGGGCACTGAAGCTTTCTTT | CASRKPLSTGGTEAFF
TRBD1 | once | TRBJ1-6 | TRBV5-8 | TGTGCCAGCGAAGGACAGGGGCCTAATTCACCCCTCCACTTT | CASEGQGPNSPLHF
. | . | TRBJ1-6 | TRBV2 | TGTGCCAGCAGTGGCAACTTGGGTAATTCACCCCTCCACTTT | CASSGNLGNSPLHF
. | . | TRBJ1-2 | TRBV7-2 | TGTGCCAGCAGCTTAGGGGCGCATTCCTATGGCTACACCTTC | CASSLGAHSYGYTF
. | . | TRBJ2-3 | TRBV3-1/TRBV3-2 | TGTGCCAGCAGCCATGGGGGCGCAGATACGCAGTATTTT | CASSHGGADTQYF
. | . | TRBJ2-1 | TRBV7-2 | TGTGCCAGCAGCTTATGGCGCAGTCGCGGTGAGCAGTTCTTC | CASSLWRSRGEQFF
TRBD2 | . | TRBJ2-1 | TRBV5-4 | TGTGCCAGCAGCTTGGCCGAGCGGGGGGGCATTGATGAGCAGTTCTTC | CASSLAERGGIDEQFF
TRBD1 | . | TRBJ1-4 | TRBV7-9 | TGTGCCAGCAGCTTAGCGCCGGGACAGGCAGGGGATGAAAAACTGTTTTTT | CASSLAPGQAGDEKLFF
TRBD2 | . | TRBJ2-4 | TRBV28 | TGTGCCAGCAGTAGAAAGGCTAGCGGGGGGTATCTAGCCAAAAACATTCAGTACTTC | CASSRKASGGYLAKNIQYF
. | . | TRBJ2-5 | TRBV10-3 | TGTGCCATCAGGGTAGGAACCCAGTACTTC | CAIRVGTQYF
. | . | TRBJ1-5 | TRBV12-3/TRBV12-4 | TGTGCCAGCAGTTTTGGCAATCAGCCCCAGCATTTT | CASSFGNQPQHF
. | . | TRBJ1-5 | TRBV7-2 | TGTGCCAGCAGCTTTGGAGGCACGAGCAATCAGCCCCAGCATTTT | CASSFGGTSNQPQHF